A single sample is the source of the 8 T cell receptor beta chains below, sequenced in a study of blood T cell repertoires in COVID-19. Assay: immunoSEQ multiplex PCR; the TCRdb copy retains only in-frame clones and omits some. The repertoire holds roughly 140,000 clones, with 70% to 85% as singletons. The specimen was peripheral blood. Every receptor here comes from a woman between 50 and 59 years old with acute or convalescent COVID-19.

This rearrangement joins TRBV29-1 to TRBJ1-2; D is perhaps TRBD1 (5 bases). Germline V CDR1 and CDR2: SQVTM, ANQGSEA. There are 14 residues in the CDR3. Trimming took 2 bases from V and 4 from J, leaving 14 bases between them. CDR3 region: CSVESGSSIYGYTF. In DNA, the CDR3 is TGCAGCGTTGAATCAGGGTCGAGCATCTATGGCTACACCTTC.

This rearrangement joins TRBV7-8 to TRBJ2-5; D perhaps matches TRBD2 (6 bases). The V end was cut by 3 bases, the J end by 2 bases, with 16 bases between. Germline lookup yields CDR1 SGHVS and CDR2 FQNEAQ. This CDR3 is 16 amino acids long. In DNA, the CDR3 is TGTGCCAGCAGCTTTGGGGGGTCGTCTCTACAAGAGACCCAGTACTTC. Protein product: CASSFGGSSLQETQYF.

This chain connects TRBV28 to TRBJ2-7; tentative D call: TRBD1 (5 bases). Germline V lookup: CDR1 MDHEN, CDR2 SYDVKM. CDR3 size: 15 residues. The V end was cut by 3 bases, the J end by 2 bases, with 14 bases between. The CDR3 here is CASSFRQGGAYEQYF. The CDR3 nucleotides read TGTGCCAGCAGTTTTAGGCAGGGTGGGGCCTACGAGCAGTACTTC.

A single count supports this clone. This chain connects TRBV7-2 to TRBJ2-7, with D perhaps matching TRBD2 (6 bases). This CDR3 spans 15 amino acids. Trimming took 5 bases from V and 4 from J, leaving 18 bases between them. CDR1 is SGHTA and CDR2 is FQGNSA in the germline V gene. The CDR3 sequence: CASSPDAGTGYEQYF. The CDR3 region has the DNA TGTGCCAGCAGCCCAGATGCCGGGACTGGTTACGAGCAGTACTTC.

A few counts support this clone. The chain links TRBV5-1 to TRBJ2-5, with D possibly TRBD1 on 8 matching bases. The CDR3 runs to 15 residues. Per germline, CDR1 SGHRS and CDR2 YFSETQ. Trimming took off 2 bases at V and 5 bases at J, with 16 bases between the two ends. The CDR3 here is CASSFNTGGAETQYF. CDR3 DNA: TGCGCCAGCAGCTTTAATACAGGGGGGGCCGAGACCCAGTACTTC.

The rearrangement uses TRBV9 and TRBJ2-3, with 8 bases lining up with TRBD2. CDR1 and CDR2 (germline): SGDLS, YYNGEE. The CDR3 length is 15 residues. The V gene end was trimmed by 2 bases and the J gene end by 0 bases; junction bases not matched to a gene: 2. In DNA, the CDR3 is TGTGCCAGCAGCGTTAGCGGGGTCAGCACAGATACGCAGTATTTT. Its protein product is CASSVSGVSTDTQYF.

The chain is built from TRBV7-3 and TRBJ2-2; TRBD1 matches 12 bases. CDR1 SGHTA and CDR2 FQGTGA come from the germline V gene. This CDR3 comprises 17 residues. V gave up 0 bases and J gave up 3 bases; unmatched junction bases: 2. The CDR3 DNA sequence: TGTGCCAGCAGCTTAACGGGACAGGGGGCGCACACCGGGGAGCTGTTTTTT. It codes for CASSLTGQGAHTGELFF.

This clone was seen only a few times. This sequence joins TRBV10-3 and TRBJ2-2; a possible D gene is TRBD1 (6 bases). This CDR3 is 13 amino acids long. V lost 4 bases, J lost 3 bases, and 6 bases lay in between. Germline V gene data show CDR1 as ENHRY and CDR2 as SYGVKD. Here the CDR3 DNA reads TGTGCCATCAGTGGGACAGACACCGGGGAGCTGTTTTTT. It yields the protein CAISGTDTGELFF.